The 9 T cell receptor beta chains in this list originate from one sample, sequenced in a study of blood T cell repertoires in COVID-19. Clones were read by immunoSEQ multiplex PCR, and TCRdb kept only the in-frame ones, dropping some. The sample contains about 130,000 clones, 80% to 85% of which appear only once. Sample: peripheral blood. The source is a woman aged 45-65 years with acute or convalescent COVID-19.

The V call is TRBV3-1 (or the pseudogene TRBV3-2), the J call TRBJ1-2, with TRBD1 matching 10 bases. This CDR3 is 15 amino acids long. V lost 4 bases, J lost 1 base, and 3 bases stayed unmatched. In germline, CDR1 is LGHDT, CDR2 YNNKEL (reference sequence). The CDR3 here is CASSRGTGVNYGYTF. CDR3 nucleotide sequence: TGTGCCAGCAGCCGAGGGACAGGGGTTAACTATGGCTACACCTTC.

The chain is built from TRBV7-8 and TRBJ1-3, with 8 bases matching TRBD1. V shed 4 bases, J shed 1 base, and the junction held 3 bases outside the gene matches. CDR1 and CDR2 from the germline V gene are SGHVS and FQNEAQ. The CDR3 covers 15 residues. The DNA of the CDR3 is TGTGCCAGCAGCTCGGACAGGGTTTCTGGAAACACCATATATTTT. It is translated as CASSSDRVSGNTIYF.

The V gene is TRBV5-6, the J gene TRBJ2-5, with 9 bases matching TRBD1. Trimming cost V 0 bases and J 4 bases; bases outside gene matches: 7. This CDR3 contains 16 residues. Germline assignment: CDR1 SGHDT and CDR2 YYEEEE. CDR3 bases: TGTGCCAGCAGCTTGGTCCCGGACAGGGGAGGAGAGACCCAGTACTTC. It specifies CASSLVPDRGGETQYF.

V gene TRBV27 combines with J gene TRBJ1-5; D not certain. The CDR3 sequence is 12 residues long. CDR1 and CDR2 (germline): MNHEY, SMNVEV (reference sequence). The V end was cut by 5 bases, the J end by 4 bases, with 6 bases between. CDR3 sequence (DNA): TGTGCCAGCAGTACCAGGAATCAGCCCCAGCATTTT. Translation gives CASSTRNQPQHF.

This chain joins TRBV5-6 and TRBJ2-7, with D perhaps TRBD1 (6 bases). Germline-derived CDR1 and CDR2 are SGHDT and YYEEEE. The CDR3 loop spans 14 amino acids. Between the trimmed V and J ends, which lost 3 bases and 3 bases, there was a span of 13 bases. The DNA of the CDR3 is TGTGCCAGCAGCTCGATCGGACAGATCTACGAGCAGTACTTC. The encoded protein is CASSSIGQIYEQYF. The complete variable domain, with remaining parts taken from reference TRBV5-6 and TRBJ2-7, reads DAGVTQSPTHLIKTRGQQVTLRCSPKSGHDTVSWYQQALGQGPQFIFQYYEEEERQRGNFPDRFSGHQFPNYSSELNVNALLLGDSALYLCASSSIGQIYEQYFGPGTRLTVT.

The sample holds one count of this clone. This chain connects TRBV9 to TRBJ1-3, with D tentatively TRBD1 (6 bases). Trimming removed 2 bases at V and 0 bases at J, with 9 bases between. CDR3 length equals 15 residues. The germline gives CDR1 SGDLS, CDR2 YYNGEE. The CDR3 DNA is TGTGCCAGCAGCGTCTCAGGGGACTCTGGAAACACCATATATTTT. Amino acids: CASSVSGDSGNTIYF.

The CDR3 spells CASSPGQGAGLVYGYTF. The CDR3 DNA reads as TGCGCCAGCAGCCCTGGACAGGGGGCTGGGCTAGTCTATGGCTACACCTTC. V gene TRBV5-1 combines with J gene TRBJ1-2; 11 positions match TRBD1. The CDR3 runs to 17 residues. Germline V gives CDR1 SGHRS, CDR2 YFSETQ. J lost 4 bases, V lost 4 bases, and 12 bases had no gene match.

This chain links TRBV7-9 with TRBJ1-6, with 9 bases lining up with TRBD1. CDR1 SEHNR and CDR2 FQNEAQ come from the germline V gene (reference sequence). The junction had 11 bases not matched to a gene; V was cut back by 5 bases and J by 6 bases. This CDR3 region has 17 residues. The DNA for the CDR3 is TGTGCCAGCAGCCCCCACAGGGGGCGGATTTTTAATTCACCCCTCCACTTT. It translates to CASSPHRGRIFNSPLHF.

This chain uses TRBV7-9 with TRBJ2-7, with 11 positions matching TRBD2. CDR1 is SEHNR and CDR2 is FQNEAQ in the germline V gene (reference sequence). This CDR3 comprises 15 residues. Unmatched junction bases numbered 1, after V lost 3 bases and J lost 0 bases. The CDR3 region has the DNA TGTGCCAGCAGCTTTGGGACTAGCGGCTCCTACGAGCAGTACTTC. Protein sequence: CASSFGTSGSYEQYF.